The 8 T cell receptor beta chains below come from one sample, sequenced in a study of blood T cell repertoires in COVID-19. Measured with immunoSEQ multiplex PCR; TCRdb has only the in-frame clones, and not every one. The data hold a few hundred thousand clones, with 84% observed a single time. Material for sequencing was peripheral blood. Source of these receptors: a woman aged 55-69 years who had recovered from COVID-19.

This clone was detected once. The chain uses TRBV10-3 and TRBJ2-3; tentatively, D is TRBD2 (5 bases). This CDR3 contains 17 residues. CDR1 and CDR2 (germline): ENHRY, SYGVKD. V was clipped by 4 bases and J by 0 bases, with 17 bases between them. The CDR3 DNA is TGTGCCATCAGTGCAAGTGCGGCTAGCTCTAGCACAGATACGCAGTATTTT. This encodes CAISASAASSSTDTQYF.

The gene calls are TRBV7-2 and TRBJ1-1; D remains unclear. The V and J ends lost 5 bases and 4 bases respectively, with 11 bases between them. CDR1 and CDR2 (germline): SGHTA, FQGNSA. This CDR3 has 13 residues. CDR3 region: CASSGSPLTEAFF. CDR3 coding DNA: TGTGCCAGCAGCGGGAGTCCTCTCACTGAAGCTTTCTTT.

The chain links TRBV4-2 to TRBJ1-1; D is ambiguous. Deletions cut 2 bases from V and 0 bases from J, with 10 bases between. CDR3 length equals 15 residues. Germline CDR1 reads LGHNA; CDR2 reads YNFKEQ. CDR3 sequence reads: CASSQPGELNTEAFF. The CDR3 coding sequence is TGTGCCAGCAGCCAACCTGGGGAGCTGAACACTGAAGCTTTCTTT.

The CDR3 sequence: CAWSLMRGEGYTF. The CDR3 nucleotides are TGTGCCTGGAGTCTCATGCGCGGGGAGGGCTACACCTTC. This sequence joins TRBV30 and TRBJ1-2, with D unresolved. The CDR3 totals 13 residues. V was pared by 2 bases and J by 8 bases, with 15 bases between. CDR1 and CDR2 (germline): GTSNPN, SVGIG (reference sequence).

The rearrangement joins TRBV7-2 to TRBJ1-2, with D hard to call. V was clipped by 5 bases and J by 0 bases, with 13 bases between them. CDR3 size: 15 residues. From germline, CDR1 is SGHTA and CDR2 FQGNSA. The CDR3 spells CASSRNRDSNYGYTF. The DNA of the CDR3 is TGTGCCAGCAGCCGGAACAGAGATTCTAACTATGGCTACACCTTC.

The V and J genes are TRBV10-3 and TRBJ2-7, with D possibly being TRBD1 (6 bases). This CDR3 contains 12 residues. Per the germline V gene, CDR1 is ENHRY and CDR2 is SYGVKD. With 10 bases removed from V and 7 bases from J, the gap between germline ends came to 17 bases. The CDR3, as DNA: TGTGCCACGACTCAGGGGCTGGGGGAGCAGTACTTC. Translation gives CATTQGLGEQYF.

The V and J genes are TRBV6-2 or TRBV6-3 and TRBJ2-5, with D possibly matching TRBD2 (6 bases). Trimming removed 4 bases from V and 0 bases from J, with 9 bases in between. CDR3 length equals 14 residues. CDR1 is MNHEY and CDR2 is SVGEGT in the germline V gene. In DNA, the CDR3 is TGTGCCAGCAGTTCCCGGACTAACCAAGAGACCCAGTACTTC. It encodes CASSSRTNQETQYF.

The rearrangement links TRBV6-4 to TRBJ2-2, with TRBD1 identical over 9 bases. The CDR3 sequence is 16 residues long. V shed 2 bases and J 7 bases; nucleotides not matched to a gene: 8. Germline V gene lookup returns CDR1 MRHNA and CDR2 SNTAGT. CDR3 protein: CASSDGGQGPHGELFF. The CDR3 region has the DNA TGTGCCAGCAGTGACGGGGGACAGGGTCCCCACGGGGAGCTGTTTTTT.